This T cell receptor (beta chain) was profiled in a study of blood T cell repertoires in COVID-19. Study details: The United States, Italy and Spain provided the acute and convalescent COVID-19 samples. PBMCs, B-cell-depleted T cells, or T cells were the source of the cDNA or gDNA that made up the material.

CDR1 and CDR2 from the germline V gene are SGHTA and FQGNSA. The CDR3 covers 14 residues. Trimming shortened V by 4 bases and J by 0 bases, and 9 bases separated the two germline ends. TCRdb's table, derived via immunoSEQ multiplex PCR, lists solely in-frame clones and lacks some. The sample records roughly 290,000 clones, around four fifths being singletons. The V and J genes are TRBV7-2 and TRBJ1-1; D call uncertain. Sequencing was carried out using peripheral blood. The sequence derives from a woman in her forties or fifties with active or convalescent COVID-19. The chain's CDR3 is CASSWSGMNTEAFF. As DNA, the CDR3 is TGTGCCAGCAGCTGGTCGGGAATGAACACTGAAGCTTTCTTT.